This T cell receptor (beta chain) was recorded in a study of T cells after yellow fever vaccination. Template switching with 5'RACE generated the TCR cDNA and added a universal primer site and UMIs. TCRdb re-called the 5' RACE reads through MiXCR, storing one row per CDR3 protein. The sample shows 250,000 or so distinct CDR3 sequences, over 6.5% of them seen only once. Per germline, CDR1 LGHDT and CDR2 YNNKEL (reference sequence). V lost 2 bases and J lost 10; bases outside the gene matches: 13. The CDR3 sequence is 15 residues long. This clonotype was counted a few times. The antigen is unknown. Findings and caveats of the study: Peak timing came faster in the weaker secondary response, day 5 versus 15.

This sequence originates from a man aged 25 to 45 who received the YFV17D yellow fever vaccine. The rearrangement uses TRBV3-1 and TRBJ2-5; the match to TRBD1 covers 7 bases. Sequences were derived from CD4+ T cells sorted from PBMCs, sampled on the day of the yellow fever booster vaccination. Here the CDR3 reads CASSQPGTARDIQYF. In DNA form, the CDR3 reads TGTGCCAGCAGCCAACCCGGGACAGCCCGGGATATCCAGTACTTC.